Listed below are T cell receptor beta chains from one sample, sequenced in a study of blood T cells in healthy people across ages. MiXCR, applied by TCRdb to the 5' RACE reads, yields one record per CDR3 protein. The sample consists of roughly 800,000 distinct CDR3 sequences, about 34% of them appearing once. Sequenced input: blood. The receptors were sampled from a man aged 18-30 years in good health. The CDR3 runs from the conserved cysteine through the conserved F or W. Each record gives: V gene, J gene, CDR3 protein.

TRBV27	TRBJ1-6	CASSGFDNSPPHF
TRBV9	TRBJ2-1	CASSSSPGDEQFF
TRBV6-4	-	CASPYLTRGLETQYF
TRBV4-2	TRBJ2-1	CASSQVYAGSDNEQFF
TRBV20-1	TRBJ2-2	CSARTSGRVPAGELFF
TRBV7-9	TRBJ2-5	CASSVQGVNEQYF
TRBV20-1	TRBJ1-1	CSARYRATEAFF
TRBV12-3/TRBV12-4	TRBJ1-2	CASSLMVRTGEVYGYTF
TRBV27	TRBJ1-6	CASSLDGPRSLNSPLHF
TRBV21-1	TRBJ2-6	CASSSPGHQTSGANVLTF
TRBV6-2/TRBV6-3	TRBJ2-1	CASSSTGTEQFF
TRBV11-2	TRBJ2-3	CASSIEREGLSDTQYF
TRBV7-2	TRBJ1-2	CASSLFKGNYGYTF
TRBV29-1	TRBJ2-1	CSSSGRDSYNEQFF
TRBV6-5	TRBJ1-1	CASSYGGTGSEAFF
TRBV20-1	TRBJ1-6	CSAKQPDGDHNSPLHF
TRBV7-9	TRBJ2-5	CASSPQAGTKYEETQYF
TRBV4-3	TRBJ1-1	CASSQERGAMNTEAFF
TRBV12-3/TRBV12-4	TRBJ1-5	CASSRQVRNQPQHF
TRBV20-1	TRBJ1-1	CSARSTVNTEAFF
TRBV9	TRBJ2-1	CASSVFASGGQGEQFF
TRBV9	TRBJ1-2	CASSVATSANYGYTF
TRBV13	TRBJ2-1	CASSRTKNNEQFF
TRBV29-1	TRBJ1-1	CSVAPRQNTEAFF